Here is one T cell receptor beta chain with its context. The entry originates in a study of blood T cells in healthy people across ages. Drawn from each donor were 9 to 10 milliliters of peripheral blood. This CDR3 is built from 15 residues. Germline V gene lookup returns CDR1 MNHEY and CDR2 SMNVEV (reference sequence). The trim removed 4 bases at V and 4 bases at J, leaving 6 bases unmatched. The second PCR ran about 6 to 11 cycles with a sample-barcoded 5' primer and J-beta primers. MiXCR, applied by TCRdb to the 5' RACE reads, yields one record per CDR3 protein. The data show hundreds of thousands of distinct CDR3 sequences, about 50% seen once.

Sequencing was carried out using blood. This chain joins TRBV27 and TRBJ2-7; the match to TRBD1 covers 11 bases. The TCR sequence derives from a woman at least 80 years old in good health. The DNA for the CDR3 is TGTGCCAGCAGTTCCTGGACAGGGGGCAGGTACGAGCAGTACTTC. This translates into CASSSWTGGRYEQYF.